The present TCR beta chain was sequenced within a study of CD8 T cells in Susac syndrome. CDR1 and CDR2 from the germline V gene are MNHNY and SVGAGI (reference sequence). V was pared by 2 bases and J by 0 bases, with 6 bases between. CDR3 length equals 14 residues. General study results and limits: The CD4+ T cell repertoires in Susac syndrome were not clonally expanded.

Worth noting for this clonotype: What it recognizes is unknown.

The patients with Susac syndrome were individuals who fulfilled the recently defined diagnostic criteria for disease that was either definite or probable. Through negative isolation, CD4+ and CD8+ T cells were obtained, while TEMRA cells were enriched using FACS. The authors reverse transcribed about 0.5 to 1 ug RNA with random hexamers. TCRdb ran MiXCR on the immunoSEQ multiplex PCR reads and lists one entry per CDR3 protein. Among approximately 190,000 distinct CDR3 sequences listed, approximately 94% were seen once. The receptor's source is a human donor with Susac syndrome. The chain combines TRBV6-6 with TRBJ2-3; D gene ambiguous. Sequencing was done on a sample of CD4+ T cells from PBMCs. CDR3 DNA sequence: TGTGCCAGCAGTTACGGTTCTAGCACAGATACGCAGTATTTT. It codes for CASSYGSSTDTQYF.